This record concerns one T cell receptor (beta chain) sequence. The antigen remains unidentified. This entry comes from a study of cytomegalovirus exposure and HLA in healthy donors. Study-level points and caveats: At a 0.05 false discovery rate, a later analysis found over 15,000 TCR beta sequences to be associated with HLA alleles. Some TCR beta chains (over 150 of them) were listed as cytomegalovirus-associated. According to an earlier analysis, most TCR beta V segments yielded productive rearrangements about 87% or about 30% of the time. Reports showed the classifier diagnosing cytomegalovirus status with high specificity and sensitivity.

Researchers ran the PCR with 60 Vbeta and 13 Jbeta primers. TCRdb's copy holds only in-frame clones and misses some; the assay was immunoSEQ multiplex PCR. The table includes 100,000 or so clones, approximately 70% detected once. With 2 bases removed from V and 3 bases from J, the gap between germline ends came to 14 bases. Per germline, CDR1 SQVTM and CDR2 ANQGSEA. The CDR3 totals 14 residues. This receptor was obtained from a middle-aged man in good health and CMV-seropositive. The chain uses TRBV29-1 and TRBJ2-7; TRBD1 is a possible D gene (5 bases). The sample was PBMCs. This CDR3 is CSVENRTSNYEQYF. CDR3 nucleotide sequence: TGCAGCGTTGAAAACAGGACATCCAACTACGAGCAGTACTTC.